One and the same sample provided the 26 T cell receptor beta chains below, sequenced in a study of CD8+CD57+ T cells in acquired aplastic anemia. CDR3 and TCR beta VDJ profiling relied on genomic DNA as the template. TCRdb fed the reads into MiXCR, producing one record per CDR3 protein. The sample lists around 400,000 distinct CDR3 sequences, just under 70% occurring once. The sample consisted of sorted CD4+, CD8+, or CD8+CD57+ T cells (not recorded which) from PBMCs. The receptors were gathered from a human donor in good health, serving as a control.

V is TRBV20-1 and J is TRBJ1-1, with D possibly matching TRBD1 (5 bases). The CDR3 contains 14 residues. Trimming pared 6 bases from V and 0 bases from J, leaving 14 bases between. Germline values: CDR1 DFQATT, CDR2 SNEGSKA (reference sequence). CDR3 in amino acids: CSAPRGGMNTEAFF. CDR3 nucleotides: TGCAGTGCCCCTCGGGGGGGTATGAACACTGAAGCTTTCTTT.

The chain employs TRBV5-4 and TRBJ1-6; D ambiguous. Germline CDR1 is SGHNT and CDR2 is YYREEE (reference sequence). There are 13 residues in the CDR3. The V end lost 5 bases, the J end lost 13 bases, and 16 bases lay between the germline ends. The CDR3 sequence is CASSPPREGPLHF. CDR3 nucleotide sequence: TGTGCCAGCAGTCCCCCCCGGGAAGGGCCCCTCCACTTT.

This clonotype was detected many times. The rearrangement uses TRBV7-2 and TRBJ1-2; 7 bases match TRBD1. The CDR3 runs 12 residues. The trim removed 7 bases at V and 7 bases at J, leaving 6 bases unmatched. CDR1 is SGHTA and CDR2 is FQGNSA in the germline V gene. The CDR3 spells CASTFEGAGYTF. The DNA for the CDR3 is TGTGCCAGCACCTTCGAGGGGGCTGGCTACACCTTC.

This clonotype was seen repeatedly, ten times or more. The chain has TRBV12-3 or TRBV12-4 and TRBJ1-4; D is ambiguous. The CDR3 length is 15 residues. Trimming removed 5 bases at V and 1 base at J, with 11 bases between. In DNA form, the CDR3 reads TGTGCCAGCAGTCCAATCCTGGGAACTAATGAAAAACTGTTTTTT. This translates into CASSPILGTNEKLFF.

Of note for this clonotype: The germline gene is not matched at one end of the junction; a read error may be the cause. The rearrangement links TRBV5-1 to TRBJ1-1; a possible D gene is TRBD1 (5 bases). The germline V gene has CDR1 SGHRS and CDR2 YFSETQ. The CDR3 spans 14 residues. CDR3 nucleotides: TGTGCCAGCAGCTTGGAGGTGGGGGACTCTGAAGCTTTCTTT. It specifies CASSLEVGDSEAFF.

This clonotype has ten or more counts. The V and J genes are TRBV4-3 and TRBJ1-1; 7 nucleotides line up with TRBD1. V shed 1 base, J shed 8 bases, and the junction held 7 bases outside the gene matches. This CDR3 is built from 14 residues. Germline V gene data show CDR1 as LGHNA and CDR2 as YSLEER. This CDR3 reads CASSQGPGQQEAFF. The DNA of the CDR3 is TGCGCCAGCAGCCAAGGGCCGGGACAGCAGGAAGCTTTCTTT.

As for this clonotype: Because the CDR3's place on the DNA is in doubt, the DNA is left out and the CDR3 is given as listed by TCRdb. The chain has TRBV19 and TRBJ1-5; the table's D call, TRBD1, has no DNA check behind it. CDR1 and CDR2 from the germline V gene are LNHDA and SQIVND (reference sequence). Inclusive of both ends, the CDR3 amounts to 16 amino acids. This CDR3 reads CASSTRSGHYDYTFGF.

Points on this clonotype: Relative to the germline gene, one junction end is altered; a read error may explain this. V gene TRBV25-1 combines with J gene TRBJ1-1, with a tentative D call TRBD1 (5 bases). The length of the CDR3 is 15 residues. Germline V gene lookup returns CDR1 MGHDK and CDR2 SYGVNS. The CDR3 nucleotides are TGTGCCAGCAATGAATTCCCGGGACGGGCCGCTGAAGCTTTCTTT. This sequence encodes CASNEFPGRAAEAFF.

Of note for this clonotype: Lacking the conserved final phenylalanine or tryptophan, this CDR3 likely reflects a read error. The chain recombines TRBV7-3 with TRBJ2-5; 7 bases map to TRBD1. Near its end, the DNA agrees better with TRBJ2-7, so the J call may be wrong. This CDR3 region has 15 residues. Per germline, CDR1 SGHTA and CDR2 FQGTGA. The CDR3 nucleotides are TGTGCCAGCAGCATTGGCGAGGGGGCGTCCTACGAGCAGTACCTC. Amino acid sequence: CASSIGEGASYEQYL.

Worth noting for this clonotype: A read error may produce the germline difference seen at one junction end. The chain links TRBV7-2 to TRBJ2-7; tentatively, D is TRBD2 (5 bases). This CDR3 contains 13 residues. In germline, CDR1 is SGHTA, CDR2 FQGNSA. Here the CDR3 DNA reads TGCGCCAGCAGCTTCGCGGGCAGCTACGAGCAGTACTTC. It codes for CASSFAGSYEQYF.

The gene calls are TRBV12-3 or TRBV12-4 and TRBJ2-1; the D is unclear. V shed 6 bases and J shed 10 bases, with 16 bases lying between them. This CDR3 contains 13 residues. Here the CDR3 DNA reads TGTGCCAGCAGGCCGACGAGCTCCTACGAGCAGTTCTTC. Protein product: CASRPTSSYEQFF.

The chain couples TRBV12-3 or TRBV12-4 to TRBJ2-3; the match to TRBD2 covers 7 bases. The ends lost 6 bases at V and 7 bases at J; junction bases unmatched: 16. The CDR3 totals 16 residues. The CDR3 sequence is CASRGNDLSGQYTQYF. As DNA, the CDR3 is TGTGCCAGCAGGGGTAACGACCTTAGCGGGCAGTATACGCAGTATTTT.

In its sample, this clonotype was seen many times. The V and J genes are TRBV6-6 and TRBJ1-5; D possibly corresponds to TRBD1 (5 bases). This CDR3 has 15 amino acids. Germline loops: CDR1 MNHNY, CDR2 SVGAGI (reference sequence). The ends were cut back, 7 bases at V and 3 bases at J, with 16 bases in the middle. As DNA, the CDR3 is TGTGCCAGCACCCAGGGAGGGCTGTACAATCAGCCCCAGCATTTT. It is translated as CASTQGGLYNQPQHF.

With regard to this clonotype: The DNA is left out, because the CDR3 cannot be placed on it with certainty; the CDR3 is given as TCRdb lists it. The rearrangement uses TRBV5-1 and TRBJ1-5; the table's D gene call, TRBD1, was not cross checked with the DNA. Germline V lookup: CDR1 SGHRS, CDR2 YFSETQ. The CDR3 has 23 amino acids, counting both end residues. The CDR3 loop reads CATSALTAMYFCAIGAGDQPQHF.

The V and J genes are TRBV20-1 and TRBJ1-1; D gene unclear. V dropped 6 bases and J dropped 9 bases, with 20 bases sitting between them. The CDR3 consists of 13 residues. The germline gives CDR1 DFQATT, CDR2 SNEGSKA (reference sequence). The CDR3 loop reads CSAQTSANTQAFF. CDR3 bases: TGCAGTGCACAGACTAGCGCAAATACGCAAGCTTTCTTT.

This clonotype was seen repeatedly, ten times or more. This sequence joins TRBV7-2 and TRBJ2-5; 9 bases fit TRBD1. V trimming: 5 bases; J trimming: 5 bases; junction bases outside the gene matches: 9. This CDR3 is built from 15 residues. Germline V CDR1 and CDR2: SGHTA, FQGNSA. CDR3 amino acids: CASSRRRDRVETQYF. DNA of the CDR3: TGTGCCAGCAGCCGCCGCCGGGACAGGGTTGAGACCCAGTACTTC.

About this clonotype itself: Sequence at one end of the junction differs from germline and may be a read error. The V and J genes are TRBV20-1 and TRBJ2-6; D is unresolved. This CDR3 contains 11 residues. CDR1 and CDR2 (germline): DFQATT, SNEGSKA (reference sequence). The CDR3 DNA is TGCGGTGCTATGAGGGCCAACGTCCTGACTTTC. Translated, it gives CGAMRANVLTF.

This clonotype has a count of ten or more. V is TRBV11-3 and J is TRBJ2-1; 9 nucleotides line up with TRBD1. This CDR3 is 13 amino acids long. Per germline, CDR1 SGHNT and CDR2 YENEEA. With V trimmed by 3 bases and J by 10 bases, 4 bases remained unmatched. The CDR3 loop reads CASSLGQGREQFF. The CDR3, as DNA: TGTGCCAGCAGCTTGGGACAGGGAAGAGAGCAGTTCTTC.

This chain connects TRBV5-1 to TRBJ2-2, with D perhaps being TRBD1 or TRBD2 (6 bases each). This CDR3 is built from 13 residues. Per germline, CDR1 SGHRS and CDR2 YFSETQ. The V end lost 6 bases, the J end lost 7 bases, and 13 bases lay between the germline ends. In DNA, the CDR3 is TGCGCCAGCATCACGGGGGCTAGCGGGGAGCTGTTTTTT. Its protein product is CASITGASGELFF.

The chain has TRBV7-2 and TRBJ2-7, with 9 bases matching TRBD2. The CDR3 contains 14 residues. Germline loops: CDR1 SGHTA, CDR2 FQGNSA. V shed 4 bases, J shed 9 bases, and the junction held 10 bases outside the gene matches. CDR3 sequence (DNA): TGTGCCAGCAGCTGTGACAGCGGGGGGAGCACGCAGTACTTC. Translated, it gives CASSCDSGGSTQYF.

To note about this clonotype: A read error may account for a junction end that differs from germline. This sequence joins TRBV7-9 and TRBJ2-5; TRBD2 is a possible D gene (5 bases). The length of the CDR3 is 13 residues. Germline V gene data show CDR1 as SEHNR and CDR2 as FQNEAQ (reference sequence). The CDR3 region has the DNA TGTGCCAGCAGAAATGCAGCGGCCGAACCTGAAGCCTTC. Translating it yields CASRNAAAEPEAF.

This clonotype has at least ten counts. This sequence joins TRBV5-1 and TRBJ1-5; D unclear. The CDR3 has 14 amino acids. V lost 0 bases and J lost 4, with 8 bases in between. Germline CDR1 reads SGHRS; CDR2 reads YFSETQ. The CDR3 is CASSLEGSNQPQHF. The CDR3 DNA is TGCGCCAGCAGCTTGGAGGGCAGTAATCAGCCCCAGCATTTT.

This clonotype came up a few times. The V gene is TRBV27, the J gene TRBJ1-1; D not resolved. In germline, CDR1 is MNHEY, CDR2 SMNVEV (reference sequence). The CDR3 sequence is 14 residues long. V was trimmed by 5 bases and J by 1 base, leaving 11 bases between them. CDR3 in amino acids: CASSEIGSNTEAFF. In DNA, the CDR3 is TGTGCCAGCAGTGAAATCGGCTCGAACACTGAAGCTTTCTTT.

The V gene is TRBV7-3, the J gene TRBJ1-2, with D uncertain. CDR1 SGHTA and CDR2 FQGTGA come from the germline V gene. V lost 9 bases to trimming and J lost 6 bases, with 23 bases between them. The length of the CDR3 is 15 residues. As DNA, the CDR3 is TGTGCCAGTACATCTGGACGGACGGGTATAGATGGCTACACCTTC. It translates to CASTSGRTGIDGYTF.

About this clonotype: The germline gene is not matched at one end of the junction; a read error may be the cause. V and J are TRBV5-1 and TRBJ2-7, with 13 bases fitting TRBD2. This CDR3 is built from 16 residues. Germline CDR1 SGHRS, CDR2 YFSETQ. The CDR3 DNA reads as TGTGCCAGCAGCTGCCGGACTAGCGGGGGATCCTACGAGCAGTACTTC. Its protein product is CASSCRTSGGSYEQYF.

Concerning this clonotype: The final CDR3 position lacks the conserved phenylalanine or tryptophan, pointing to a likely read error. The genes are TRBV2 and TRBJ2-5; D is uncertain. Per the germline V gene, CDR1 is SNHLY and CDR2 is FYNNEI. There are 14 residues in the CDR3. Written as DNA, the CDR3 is TGCGCCAGCAGCTGGGTTGGGCTCGAAGAGACCCAGTACTCC. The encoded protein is CASSWVGLEETQYS.